The 30 T cell receptor beta chains below were found in one sample sequenced in a study of blood T cells in healthy people across ages. Next came a second PCR, run for about 6 to 12 cycles, which used a sample-barcoded 5' primer along with a J-beta primer mix. TCRdb ran MiXCR on the 5' RACE reads and lists one entry per CDR3 protein. The sample records roughly 1,300,000 distinct CDR3 sequences, almost 60% being singletons. Sequencing was carried out using blood. The receptor set was obtained from a man younger than 35 in good health.

The V call is TRBV6-2 or TRBV6-3, the J call TRBJ2-3; 10 bases map to TRBD2. The V and J ends lost 6 bases and 2 bases, in that order; junction bases with no gene match: 8. The length of the CDR3 is 16 residues. Germline loops: CDR1 MNHEY, CDR2 SVGEGT. CDR3 sequence reads: CASSHRGTSVTDTQYF. For the CDR3, the DNA is TGTGCCAGCAGCCACAGGGGGACTAGCGTCACAGATACGCAGTATTTT.

This clonotype was seen many times. This rearrangement joins TRBV6-2 or TRBV6-3 to TRBJ2-6; the D is unclear. The CDR3 totals 20 residues. Germline V gene lookup returns CDR1 MNHEY and CDR2 SVGEGT. Between the trimmed V and J ends, which lost 6 bases and 0 bases, there was a span of 24 bases. Here the CDR3 DNA reads TGTGCCAGCAGCCGTCTCTCCGATGGTGAAGGGTTCTCTGGGGCCAACGTCCTGACTTTC. This encodes CASSRLSDGEGFSGANVLTF.

This clonotype was counted a single time. The chain recombines TRBV9 with TRBJ2-6; D may match TRBD1 or TRBD2 (5 bases each). The CDR3 consists of 19 residues. V was pared by 4 bases and J by 0 bases, with 20 bases between. Germline V lookup: CDR1 SGDLS, CDR2 YYNGEE. CDR3 sequence (DNA): TGTGCCAGCAGCCCCCGGACGGGGCTCCTTGACTCTGGGGCCAACGTCCTGACTTTC. The encoded protein is CASSPRTGLLDSGANVLTF.

This sequence joins TRBV13 and TRBJ2-1; no definite D call. Trimming cost V 3 bases and J 6 bases, with 9 bases left between them. Germline values: CDR1 PRHDT, CDR2 FYEKMQ (reference sequence). There are 13 residues in the CDR3. CDR3 nucleotide sequence: TGTGCCAGCAGCTTGGCGGACCCCAATGAGCAGTTCTTC. This gives the protein CASSLADPNEQFF.

The CDR3 loop is CATSREPLASDYEQYF. The CDR3 DNA reads TGTGCCACCAGCAGAGAGCCCCTGGCTAGCGACTACGAGCAGTACTTC. The chain uses TRBV15 and TRBJ2-7; tentatively, D is TRBD2 (6 bases). CDR1 is LNHNV and CDR2 is YYDKDF in the germline V gene (reference sequence). The CDR3 is 16 amino acids. V shed 0 bases and J shed 3 bases, with 15 bases lying between them.

The V call is TRBV4-1, the J call TRBJ2-3; 8 bases agree with TRBD2. The CDR3 runs to 15 residues. Germline V CDR1 and CDR2: MGHRA, YSYEKL. V lost 5 bases, J lost 4 bases, and 8 bases stayed unmatched. Written as DNA, the CDR3 is TGCGCCAGCAGCAACGGGAGGGCCCGTCCAGATACGCAGTATTTT. Protein product: CASSNGRARPDTQYF.

This rearrangement joins TRBV3-1 to TRBJ2-1; 12 nucleotides agree with TRBD2. V was pared by 4 bases and J by 6 bases, with 13 bases of the junction left unmatched. The CDR3 contains 18 residues. Germline values: CDR1 LGHDT, CDR2 YNNKEL (reference sequence). Here the CDR3 reads CASSPDIPTSGSVNEQFF. The DNA for the CDR3 is TGTGCCAGCAGCCCCGATATCCCGACTAGCGGGAGCGTCAATGAGCAGTTCTTC.

The chain joins TRBV20-1 to TRBJ2-7; 9 bases line up with TRBD2. This CDR3 spans 15 amino acids. Germline loops: CDR1 DFQATT, CDR2 SNEGSKA (reference sequence). V shed 1 base, J shed 5 bases, and the junction held 9 bases outside the gene matches. The CDR3 DNA is TGCAGTGCTAGAGTGGGTTCTAGCGGGGCCGACGAGCAGTACTTC. It translates to CSARVGSSGADEQYF.

The chain combines TRBV11-3 with TRBJ1-1; 8 positions agree with TRBD1. Germline V gene lookup returns CDR1 SGHNT and CDR2 YENEEA. With V trimmed by 5 bases and J by 3 bases, 5 bases remained unmatched. The CDR3 totals 14 residues. The CDR3 DNA follows: TGTGCCAGCAGCGGGGGGACAGGATACACTGAAGCTTTCTTT. Translated: CASSGGTGYTEAFF.

CDR3: CSARDPPAGAYNEQFF. CDR3 DNA sequence: TGCAGTGCTAGAGACCCCCCCGCGGGCGCCTACAATGAGCAGTTCTTC. The chain recombines TRBV20-1 with TRBJ2-1; maybe TRBD2 (5 bases). Looked up from germline, CDR1 is DFQATT and CDR2 is SNEGSKA (reference sequence). Trimming pared 0 bases from V and 2 bases from J, leaving 14 bases between. The CDR3 totals 16 residues.

The CDR3 sequence is CASSNLGLVLETQYF. As DNA, the CDR3 is TGTGCCAGCAGCAATTTAGGACTAGTTCTGGAGACCCAGTACTTC. The rearrangement links TRBV21-1 to TRBJ2-5; the table's D call, TRBD2, has no DNA check behind it. TRBV21-1 corresponds to a pseudogene. The CDR3 runs to 15 residues.

The chain links TRBV10-3 to TRBJ2-5; 9 nucleotides align to TRBD1. The CDR3 extends over 15 amino acids. Trimming took 6 bases from V and 3 from J; bases not matched to a gene: 8. Germline CDR1 reads ENHRY; CDR2 reads SYGVKD. CDR3 DNA: TGTGCCATCAGGGACCCGGGACAGGGCAAAGAGACCCAGTACTTC. Translation: CAIRDPGQGKETQYF.

The V call is TRBV4-1, the J call TRBJ2-1, with D hard to call. This CDR3 has 14 residues. V was shortened by 5 bases and J by 8 bases, with 16 bases between the two germline ends. CDR1 is MGHRA, CDR2 YSYEKL, per germline. CDR3 protein: CASSSDSTEDEQFF. The CDR3 nucleotides read TGCGCCAGCAGCTCAGATTCCACCGAGGATGAGCAGTTCTTC.

This clonotype was found once. J is TRBJ2-2 and V is TRBV4-1; D may be TRBD2 (6 bases). V lost 1 base, J lost 3 bases, and 15 bases lay in between. Per the germline V gene, CDR1 is MGHRA and CDR2 is YSYEKL. The CDR3 totals 17 residues. The CDR3 DNA sequence: TGCGCCAGCAGCCAAGGGGTCGCCGGGGGTGACACCGGGGAGCTGTTTTTT. This encodes CASSQGVAGGDTGELFF.

This clonotype was counted between two and nine times. The gene calls are TRBV4-2 and TRBJ2-1; D gene ambiguous. The CDR3 runs 13 residues. Germline CDR1 reads LGHNA; CDR2 reads YNFKEQ. V lost 1 base, J lost 7 bases, and 8 bases lay in between. CDR3 DNA sequence: TGTGCCAGCAGCCAAGGTACTCGAAATGAGCAGTTCTTC. Its translation: CASSQGTRNEQFF.

The chain carries TRBV3-1 and TRBJ2-5; 8 positions match TRBD1. The J call may be wrong; the DNA end is better matched by TRBJ2-7. This CDR3 has 16 amino acids. Germline CDR1 and CDR2: LGHDT and YNNKEL (reference sequence). The CDR3 DNA reads as TGTGCCAGCAGCCAGGTCCCGGGACAGGACCTACACGAGCAGTACTTC. It yields the protein CASSQVPGQDLHEQYF.

This chain joins TRBV7-8 and TRBJ2-1; D is perhaps TRBD1 (6 bases). Trimming removed 6 bases at V and 9 bases at J, with 12 bases between. This CDR3 spans 12 amino acids. The germline V gene encodes CDR1 SGHVS and CDR2 FQNEAQ. CDR3 coding DNA: TGTGCCAGCAGTCAACAGGGTCCTGAGCAGTTCTTC. This codes for CASSQQGPEQFF.

This clonotype was counted a few times. The chain carries TRBV29-1 and TRBJ2-7; tentative D call: TRBD1 (6 bases). Germline V gives CDR1 SQVTM, CDR2 ANQGSEA. V lost 6 bases and J lost 0, with 9 bases in between. The CDR3 contains 12 residues. The CDR3 sequence is CSVGDTSYEQYF. The CDR3 nucleotides are TGCAGCGTAGGGGACACCTCCTACGAGCAGTACTTC.

This clonotype was detected ten times or more. This chain links TRBV29-1 with TRBJ2-3, with 13 nucleotides matching TRBD2. Per germline, CDR1 SQVTM and CDR2 ANQGSEA. V shed 7 bases, J shed 4 bases, and the junction held 5 bases outside the gene matches. CDR3 size: 14 residues. CDR3 in amino acids: CSAAGTSGADTQYF. CDR3 DNA sequence: TGCAGCGCCGCCGGGACTAGCGGGGCAGATACGCAGTATTTT.

The chain links TRBV25-1 to TRBJ2-1; D not certain. Trimming pared 4 bases from V and 10 bases from J, leaving 5 bases between. Germline lookup yields CDR1 MGHDK and CDR2 SYGVNS. This CDR3 comprises 10 residues. The CDR3 reads CASSGAEQFF. As DNA, the CDR3 is TGTGCCAGCAGTGGAGCGGAGCAGTTCTTC.

The chain carries TRBV5-4 and TRBJ2-1, with 12 bases lining up with TRBD2. Trimming took 4 bases from V and 8 from J; bases not matched to a gene: 7. CDR3 length equals 15 residues. The germline V gene has CDR1 SGHNT and CDR2 YYREEE (reference sequence). CDR3 coding DNA: TGTGCCAGCAGCCGGGGACTAGCGGGCAGGGATGAGCAGTTCTTC. It specifies CASSRGLAGRDEQFF. Drawing the rest from reference TRBV5-4 and TRBJ2-1, the complete variable domain is ETGVTQSPTHLIKTRGQQVTLRCSSQSGHNTVSWYQQALGQGPQFIFQYYREEENGRGNFPPRFSGLQFPNYSSELNVNALELDDSALYLCASSRGLAGRDEQFFGPGTRLTVL.

The chain uses TRBV27 and TRBJ1-1, with D possibly TRBD1 on 6 matching bases. Per germline, CDR1 MNHEY and CDR2 SMNVEV (reference sequence). This CDR3 comprises 12 residues. Trimming left V 8 bases short and J 6 bases short, with 13 bases between. The CDR3 coding sequence is TGTGCCAGCCCTACAGGGATCTCTGAAGCTTTCTTT. It is translated as CASPTGISEAFF.

This clonotype was seen a handful of times. The chain carries TRBV7-2 and TRBJ2-3; D remains unclear. The CDR3 is 15 residues long. Germline V lookup: CDR1 SGHTA, CDR2 FQGNSA. V dropped 2 bases and J dropped 1 base, with 10 bases sitting between them. CDR3 DNA sequence: TGTGCCAGCAGCTTATACGGCGGAGGCACAGATACGCAGTATTTT. Amino acids: CASSLYGGGTDTQYF.

This clonotype came up a few times. V and J are TRBV4-1 and TRBJ2-7, with 7 bases aligning to TRBD1. This CDR3 spans 15 amino acids. Germline V gene data show CDR1 as MGHRA and CDR2 as YSYEKL. J was trimmed by 7 bases and V by 0 bases; bases with no gene match: 9. DNA for the CDR3: TGCGCCAGCAGCCAAGAAAGGACAGGTTTAGGGGAGCAGTACTTC. It specifies CASSQERTGLGEQYF.

V and J are TRBV3-1 and TRBJ1-1, with D possibly being TRBD1 (6 bases). The germline V gene has CDR1 LGHDT and CDR2 YNNKEL (reference sequence). The CDR3 extends over 13 amino acids. The V end lost 7 bases, the J end lost 3 bases, and 12 bases lay between the germline ends. The CDR3 sequence is CASKGGGDTEAFF. CDR3 in DNA: TGTGCCAGCAAGGGAGGGGGGGACACTGAAGCTTTCTTT.

V is TRBV28 and J is TRBJ2-5; 8 bases are shared with TRBD2. Germline assignment: CDR1 MDHEN and CDR2 SYDVKM. V dropped 5 bases and J dropped 5; count of bases not matched to a gene: 19. The CDR3 loop spans 18 amino acids. The CDR3 loop reads CASSEFTRLANIQETQYF. The CDR3 DNA sequence: TGTGCCAGCAGTGAGTTCACGAGACTAGCGAATATCCAGGAGACCCAGTACTTC.

The count of this clonotype is one. The chain couples TRBV6-5 to TRBJ2-3; 8 bases align to TRBD2. CDR1 and CDR2 (germline): MNHEY, SVGAGI. Losses at the gene ends were 4 bases for V and 7 bases for J; bases not matched to a gene: 10. This CDR3 is 15 amino acids long. The DNA of the CDR3 is TGTGCCAGCAGTTCCATGACGGGGGGGAGGAATACGCAGTATTTT. Translating it yields CASSSMTGGRNTQYF.

This clonotype occurred a few times. The genes are TRBV20-1 and TRBJ1-2; D remains ambiguous. V was clipped by 6 bases and J by 0 bases, with 14 bases between them. Germline V gene data show CDR1 as DFQATT and CDR2 as SNEGSKA (reference sequence). The CDR3 covers 14 residues. The DNA of the CDR3 is TGCAGTGCACCCCGGGGTCAGGCTAACTATGGCTACACCTTC. Its protein is CSAPRGQANYGYTF.

This clonotype was counted a few times. The J gene is TRBJ2-7, the V gene TRBV9; D is tentatively TRBD1 or TRBD2 (5 bases each). The CDR3 covers 14 residues. V was pared by 0 bases and J by 2 bases, with 9 bases between. The germline gives CDR1 SGDLS, CDR2 YYNGEE. CDR3 residues: CASSVAGQTYEQYF. The CDR3 DNA reads TGTGCCAGCAGCGTAGCGGGGCAGACCTACGAGCAGTACTTC.

This clonotype has only one observation. The rearrangement joins TRBV29-1 to TRBJ2-4; D possibly corresponds to TRBD1 (6 bases). The J call may not be correct, given that the DNA end is closer to TRBJ2-7. The CDR3 covers 12 residues. The germline gives CDR1 SQVTM, CDR2 ANQGSEA. This CDR3 is CSVGTDLYEQYF. CDR3 in DNA: TGCAGCGTTGGGACAGACTTATACGAGCAGTACTTC.